This T cell receptor (beta chain) was obtained from a study of beta chain features in type 1 diabetes. The V gene lost 5 bases and the J gene lost 10 bases, with 35 bases spanning the gap. The germline CDR1 and CDR2 sequences are LNHDA and SQIVND (reference sequence). This CDR3 is 19 amino acids long. Isolated RNA was reverse transcribed in full, so expressed TCRB transcripts were sequenced. The method was immunoSEQ multiplex PCR; TCRdb's version includes in-frame clones alone and lacks a portion of them. The data show 350,000 to 400,000 clones, about 15% seen once. This clone showed up just a few times.

The V call is TRBV19, the J call TRBJ1-1, with D uncertain. Sequencing was performed on naive CD4+ T cells from blood. The sequence derives from a woman younger than 35 in good health. CDR3 residues: CASSPGLLQRVVEIPRAFF. The DNA for the CDR3 is TGTGCCAGTAGTCCAGGACTCCTCCAACGGGTTGTCGAGATTCCGCGAGCTTTCTTT.